The source of this TCR beta chain is a study of T cells in Graves' hyperthyroidism and ophthalmopathy. A sample of blood taken at first hyperthyroidism diagnosis preceded any ophthalmopathy symptoms. V lost 0 bases, J lost 6 bases, and 7 bases lay in between. This CDR3 contains 13 residues. CDR1 is SGHRS, CDR2 YFSETQ, per germline. There were TCR beta CDR3 regions amplified from RNA transcripts. With the HTBI primer set, the TCR CDR3 went through a first round of RT-PCR. TCRdb used MiXCR to reprocess the multiplex PCR reads, holding one entry per CDR3 protein. Of about 250,000 distinct CDR3 sequences listed, approximately 14% were seen once; the top ten hold around 30%.

Sequencing was done on a sample of blood. This sequence originates from a woman aged 45-65 years with Graves' hyperthyroidism that later progressed to Graves' ophthalmopathy. The rearrangement links TRBV5-1 to TRBJ1-5; the D is unclear. The CDR3 sequence is CASSLEPFQPQHF. The CDR3 coding sequence is TGCGCCAGCAGCTTGGAGCCGTTTCAGCCCCAGCATTTT. Full variable domain (remainder filled in from reference TRBV5-1 and TRBJ1-5): KAGVTQTPRYLIKTRGQQVTLSCSPISGHRSVSWYQQTPGQGLQFLFEYFSETQRNKGNFPGRFSGRQFSNSRSEMNVSTLELGDSALYLCASSLEPFQPQHFGDGTRLSIL.